The present T cell receptor beta chain was sequenced within a study of vaccination effects on CD4 cells after COVID-19. In the study overall: BNT162b2 vaccine or mRNA-1273 vaccine was given to participants in two doses. Study-wide results and limits: Clonal contraction was marked in infection- and vaccine-induced clones late after vaccination.

Sequencing followed a ViraFEST assay step that expanded antigen-specific CD4+ T cells with viral peptide pools. Isolating CD4+ T cells followed approximately ten days of culture. Vaccine recipients had no previous SARS-CoV-2 infection; their nucleocapsid antibodies were negative. Days 3 and 7 saw half the medium replaced with IL-2 medium. J lost 0 bases, V lost 7 bases, and 6 bases had no gene match. The CDR3 covers 15 residues. Germline CDR1 reads SGHRS; CDR2 reads YFSETQ. Produced via immunoSEQ multiplex PCR; TCRdb's table is partial and in-frame only. The sample has 25,000 to 30,000 clones, more than 60% seen once. As for this clone: The antigen remains undetermined.

V gene TRBV5-1 combines with J gene TRBJ1-4, with 7 bases identical to TRBD1. This clonotype was obtained from a human donor who received a COVID-19 vaccine. The sample consisted of CD4+ T cells from PBMCs cultured with SARS-CoV-2 spike peptides, taken before COVID-19 vaccination. CDR3 in amino acids: CASAGTAATNEKLFF. CDR3 DNA sequence: TGCGCCAGCGCCGGGACAGCTGCAACTAATGAAAAACTGTTTTTT.